Each of the 2 T cell receptor beta chains below was sequenced from the same sample in a study of blood T cell repertoires in COVID-19. Profiled with immunoSEQ multiplex PCR; TCRdb holds only in-frame clones, not every one. Counted here are 200,000 to 300,000 clones, 81% occurring once; the ten biggest clones make up about 8%. The sample consisted of peripheral blood. The receptors stem from a woman aged 80 or older with acute or convalescent COVID-19.

The chain employs TRBV5-1 and TRBJ1-5, with D perhaps matching TRBD1 (6 bases). V lost 2 bases to trimming and J lost 1 base, with 7 bases between them. Germline V CDR1 and CDR2: SGHRS, YFSETQ. The CDR3 spans 14 residues. The CDR3 protein is CASSLGTSNQPQHF. In DNA, the CDR3 is TGCGCCAGCAGCTTAGGGACAAGCAATCAGCCCCAGCATTTT.

The CDR3 is CASSGTGVISGANVLTF. DNA for the CDR3: TGTGCCAGTAGTGGGACAGGGGTAATCTCTGGGGCCAACGTCCTGACTTTC. The chain carries TRBV19 and TRBJ2-6; the match to TRBD1 covers 10 bases. This CDR3 spans 17 amino acids. V was clipped by 5 bases and J by 0 bases; unmatched bases: 4. Germline V CDR1 and CDR2: LNHDA, SQIVND (reference sequence).